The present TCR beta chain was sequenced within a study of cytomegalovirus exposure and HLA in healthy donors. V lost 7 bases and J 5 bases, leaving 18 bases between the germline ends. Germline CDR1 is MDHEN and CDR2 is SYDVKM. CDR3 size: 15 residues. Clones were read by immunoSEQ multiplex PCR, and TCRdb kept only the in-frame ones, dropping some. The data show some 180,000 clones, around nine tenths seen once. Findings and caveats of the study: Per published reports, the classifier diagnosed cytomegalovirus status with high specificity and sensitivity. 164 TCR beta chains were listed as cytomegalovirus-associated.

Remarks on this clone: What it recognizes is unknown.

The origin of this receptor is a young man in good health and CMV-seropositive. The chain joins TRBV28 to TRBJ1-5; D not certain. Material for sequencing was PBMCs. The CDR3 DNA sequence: TGTGCCAGCACCTTGGAGTCACGGCTGGATCAGCCCCAGCATTTT. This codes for CASTLESRLDQPQHF.